This T cell receptor (beta chain) was captured by sequencing in a study of glioma-infiltrating T cells after dendritic cell vaccination. Germline V gene lookup returns CDR1 SGHTA and CDR2 FQGNSA. Trimming left V 3 bases short and J 0 bases short, with 5 bases between. The CDR3 length is 13 residues. Indicated time point: after dendritic cell vaccination, including at tumor progression/relapse. Patients had residual fresh-frozen tumor tissue and more than two years of survival data. None of the glioblastoma patients had an isocitrate dehydrogenase mutation. Libraries were prepared by immunoSEQ multiplex PCR; TCRdb keeps only in-frame clonotypes and omits some of them. The sample lists 90,000 to 95,000 clones, approximately 78% occurring once. About this clone itself: The antigen remains undetermined.

General study results and limits: Estimated pretreatment TIL content predicted outcome after dendritic cell vaccination. Only a small number of patients had complete blood and tumor samples.

The clonotype originates from a human donor with glioblastoma. The chain joins TRBV7-2 to TRBJ1-1; D gene unclear. Sequences were derived from blood, sampled after dendritic cell vaccination. In DNA form, the CDR3 reads TGTGCCAGCAGCTTCAGTGTGAACACTGAAGCTTTCTTT. Its protein product is CASSFSVNTEAFF.